Listed here are 18 T cell receptor beta chains from one sample, sequenced in a study of T cell changes during pregnancy in multiple sclerosis. Sequencing used immunoSEQ multiplex PCR; TCRdb keeps in-frame clones, though not all of them. The sample lists under 70,000 clones, 91% occurring once. The source material was CD4+ T cells from peripheral blood mononuclear cells, sampled after pregnancy. Every receptor here comes from a female donor in good health, enrolled as a control in a pregnancy study.

The chain is built from TRBV30 and TRBJ1-2; TRBD1 is a possible D gene (5 bases). Deletions cut 5 bases from V and 3 bases from J, with 13 bases between. This CDR3 contains 13 residues. Looked up from germline, CDR1 is GTSNPN and CDR2 is SVGIG (reference sequence). This chain's CDR3 is CAWHRDFDYGYTF. CDR3 coding DNA: TGTGCCTGGCACCGGGACTTTGACTATGGCTACACCTTC.

This chain links TRBV5-4 with TRBJ2-2, with 9 bases that match TRBD1. The CDR3 consists of 13 residues. V lost 4 bases, J lost 6 bases, and 1 base stayed unmatched. Looked up from germline, CDR1 is SGHNT and CDR2 is YYREEE (reference sequence). CDR3: CASSRQGAGELFF. CDR3 sequence (DNA): TGTGCCAGCAGCAGACAGGGGGCCGGGGAGCTGTTTTTT. Combining the CDR3 with reference TRBV5-4 and TRBJ2-2 gives the whole variable domain ETGVTQSPTHLIKTRGQQVTLRCSSQSGHNTVSWYQQALGQGPQFIFQYYREEENGRGNFPPRFSGLQFPNYSSELNVNALELDDSALYLCASSRQGAGELFFGEGSRLTVL.

V usage is TRBV2 and J usage is TRBJ2-3; possible D gene TRBD2, 6 bases. Germline assignment: CDR1 SNHLY and CDR2 FYNNEI. V was cut by 7 bases and J by 5 bases, with 16 bases left in between. The CDR3 contains 14 residues. Here the CDR3 reads CASNRGGGLDTQYF. As DNA, the CDR3 is TGTGCCAGCAACCGAGGTGGGGGGTTAGATACGCAGTATTTT.

The rearrangement uses TRBV6-5 and TRBJ1-2; TRBD1 agrees at 7 bases. The CDR3 runs 12 residues. Germline values: CDR1 MNHEY, CDR2 SVGAGI. With 2 bases clipped from V and 8 bases from J, the junction kept 2 bases outside the gene matches. The CDR3 bases are TGTGCCAGCAGTTACAACAGGGGCGGCTACACCTTC. Its translation is CASSYNRGGYTF.

J is TRBJ2-6 and V is TRBV30, with 7 bases aligning to TRBD1. The V gene end was trimmed by 0 bases and the J gene end by 9 bases; junction bases not matched to a gene: 11. The CDR3 has 16 residues. Germline V gene data show CDR1 as GTSNPN and CDR2 as SVGIG (reference sequence). CDR3 DNA: TGTGCCTGGAGTGTTAAGGGGGCGGCTTTCGACAACGTCCTGACTTTC. Its protein product is CAWSVKGAAFDNVLTF.

V usage is TRBV5-4 and J usage is TRBJ1-1; 10 bases fit TRBD1. Germline V gives CDR1 SGHNT, CDR2 YYREEE (reference sequence). V lost 3 bases and J lost 2; bases outside the gene matches: 4. This CDR3 has 15 amino acids. CDR3 in amino acids: CASSWGQGTNTEAFF. The CDR3 DNA follows: TGTGCCAGCAGCTGGGGACAGGGGACCAACACTGAAGCTTTCTTT.

The chain links TRBV30 to TRBJ2-3, with 9 bases aligning to TRBD1. This CDR3 is 16 amino acids long. From germline, CDR1 is GTSNPN and CDR2 SVGIG (reference sequence). Losses at the gene ends were 4 bases for V and 8 bases for J; bases not matched to a gene: 16. In DNA, the CDR3 is TGTGCCTGGACCAAATCCACAGGGGGCGTCAGGGGTACGCAGTATTTT. Protein product: CAWTKSTGGVRGTQYF.

V usage is TRBV19 and J usage is TRBJ2-1; 9 bases fit TRBD2. V was pared by 4 bases and J by 3 bases, with 7 bases of the junction left unmatched. CDR1 and CDR2 (germline): LNHDA, SQIVND (reference sequence). The CDR3 covers 16 residues. The CDR3 spells CASSTPGLASYNEQFF. In DNA, the CDR3 is TGTGCCAGTAGTACACCGGGACTAGCAAGCTACAATGAGCAGTTCTTC.

CDR3 loop: CASSQGGGEAFF. The CDR3 nucleotides are TGTGCCAGCAGCCAAGGGGGCGGAGAAGCTTTCTTT. This chain joins TRBV14 and TRBJ1-1; TRBD1 is a possible D gene (5 bases). Germline V gene lookup returns CDR1 SGHDN and CDR2 FVKESK. This CDR3 comprises 12 residues. V was clipped by 1 base and J by 8 bases, with 8 bases between them.

The chain links TRBV28 to TRBJ1-2; tentatively, D is TRBD1 (5 bases). The length of the CDR3 is 12 residues. From germline, CDR1 is MDHEN and CDR2 SYDVKM. V lost 2 bases and J 7 bases, leaving 8 bases between the germline ends. The CDR3 region has the DNA TGTGCCAGCAGTTTACGCGGGGGTGGCTACACCTTC. It encodes CASSLRGGGYTF.

The rearrangement links TRBV11-2 to TRBJ2-3, with 13 bases identical to TRBD2. Germline assignment: CDR1 SGHAT and CDR2 FQNNGV. The CDR3 sequence is 16 residues long. The J segment lost 2 bases and the V segment lost 6 bases, leaving 5 bases of the junction unmatched. CDR3 region: CASSRLAGGITDTQYF. The CDR3 region has the DNA TGTGCCAGCAGTCGACTAGCGGGGGGTATCACAGATACGCAGTATTTT.

In the case of this clone: The same CDR3 can be traced to other DNA sequences in this sample. The J gene is TRBJ2-5, the V gene TRBV5-4; the D gene is possibly TRBD2 (5 bases). Germline-derived CDR1 and CDR2 are SGHNT and YYREEE (reference sequence). Trimming stripped 3 bases from V and 6 bases from J, with 12 bases between. The CDR3 is 13 amino acids. CDR3: CASSYEGRKTQYF. CDR3 bases: TGTGCCAGCAGCTACGAGGGAAGGAAGACCCAGTACTTC.

V gene TRBV6-6 combines with J gene TRBJ2-7; 8 bases fit TRBD1. V shed 5 bases and J 0 bases; nucleotides not matched to a gene: 6. Per the germline V gene, CDR1 is MNHNY and CDR2 is SVGAGI (reference sequence). The CDR3 runs to 15 residues. CDR3 sequence (DNA): TGTGCCAGCAGTACGACCGGACAGGGCTCCTACGAGCAGTACTTC. Its protein is CASSTTGQGSYEQYF.

The chain couples TRBV28 to TRBJ1-2, with D perhaps matching TRBD1 (5 bases). Trimming took 9 bases from V and 10 from J, leaving 21 bases between them. Germline V CDR1 and CDR2: MDHEN, SYDVKM. CDR3 size: 13 residues. Written as DNA, the CDR3 is TGTGCCAGTCGACTTACAGGCGTCCCCTTCTACACCTTC. It encodes CASRLTGVPFYTF.

This chain connects TRBV4-1 to TRBJ1-6; 10 bases align to TRBD1. The trim removed 1 base at V and 9 bases at J, leaving 6 bases unmatched. The CDR3 runs to 16 residues. Germline-derived CDR1 and CDR2 are MGHRA and YSYEKL. CDR3 sequence (DNA): TGCGCCAGCAGCCAAGGTTACCGACAGGGGGCTTCACCCCTCCACTTT. This sequence encodes CASSQGYRQGASPLHF.

The rearrangement joins TRBV11-2 to TRBJ2-7, with D perhaps matching TRBD1 (6 bases). Germline CDR1 SGHAT, CDR2 FQNNGV. V was shortened by 1 base and J by 7 bases, with 20 bases between the two germline ends. The CDR3 sequence is 16 residues long. The CDR3 is CASSLAGLRGTGEQYF. Here the CDR3 DNA reads TGTGCCAGCAGCTTAGCGGGTCTTAGGGGGACGGGTGAGCAGTACTTC.

This chain uses TRBV6-5 with TRBJ1-1, with D possibly being TRBD1 (6 bases). V dropped 2 bases and J dropped 3 bases, with 10 bases sitting between them. The CDR3 has 14 residues. Germline loops: CDR1 MNHEY, CDR2 SVGAGI. For the CDR3, the DNA is TGTGCCAGCAGTTACGACAGGCGATACACTGAAGCTTTCTTT. Translation gives CASSYDRRYTEAFF.

The chain joins TRBV18 to TRBJ1-1, with D perhaps matching TRBD1 (6 bases). The CDR3 consists of 14 residues. Trimming pared 1 base from V and 1 base from J, leaving 7 bases between. CDR1 is KGHSH, CDR2 LQKENI, per germline. CDR3 sequence reads: CASSPQGQNTEAFF. Written as DNA, the CDR3 is TGTGCCAGCTCACCACAGGGACAGAACACTGAAGCTTTCTTT. The full variable domain, with the rest looked up from reference TRBV18 and TRBJ1-1, is NAGVMQNPRHLVRRRGQEARLRCSPMKGHSHVYWYRQLPEEGLKFMVYLQKENIIDESGMPKERFSAEFPKEGPSILRIQQVVRGDSAAYFCASSPQGQNTEAFFGQGTRLTVV.